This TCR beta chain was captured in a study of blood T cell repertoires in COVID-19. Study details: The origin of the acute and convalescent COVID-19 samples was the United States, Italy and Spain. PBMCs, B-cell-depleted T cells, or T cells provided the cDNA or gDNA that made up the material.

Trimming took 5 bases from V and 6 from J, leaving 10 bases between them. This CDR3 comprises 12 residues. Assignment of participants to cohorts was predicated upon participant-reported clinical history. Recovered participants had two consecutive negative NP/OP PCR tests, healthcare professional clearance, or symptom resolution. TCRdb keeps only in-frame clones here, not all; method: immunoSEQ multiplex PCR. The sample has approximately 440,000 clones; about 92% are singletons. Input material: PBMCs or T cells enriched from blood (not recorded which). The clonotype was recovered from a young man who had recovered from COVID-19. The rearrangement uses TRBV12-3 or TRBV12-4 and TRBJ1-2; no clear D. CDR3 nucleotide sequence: TGTGCCAGCAGTCTGGCGGTACATGGCTACACCTTC. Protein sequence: CASSLAVHGYTF.